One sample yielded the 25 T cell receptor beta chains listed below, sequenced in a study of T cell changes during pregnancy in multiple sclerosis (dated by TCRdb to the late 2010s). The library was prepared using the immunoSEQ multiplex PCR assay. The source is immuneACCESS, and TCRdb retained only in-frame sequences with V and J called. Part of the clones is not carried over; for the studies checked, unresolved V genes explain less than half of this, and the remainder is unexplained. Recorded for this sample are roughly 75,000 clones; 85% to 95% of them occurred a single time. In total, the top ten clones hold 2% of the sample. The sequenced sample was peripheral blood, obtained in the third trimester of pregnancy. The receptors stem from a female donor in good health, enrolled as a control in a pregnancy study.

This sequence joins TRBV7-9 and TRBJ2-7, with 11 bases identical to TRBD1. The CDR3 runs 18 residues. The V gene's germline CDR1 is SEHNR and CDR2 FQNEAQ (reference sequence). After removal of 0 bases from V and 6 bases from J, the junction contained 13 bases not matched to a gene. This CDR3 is CASSLASCFRDRGCEQYF. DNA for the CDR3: TGTGCCAGCAGCTTAGCTTCCTGTTTCCGGGACAGGGGGTGCGAGCAGTACTTC.

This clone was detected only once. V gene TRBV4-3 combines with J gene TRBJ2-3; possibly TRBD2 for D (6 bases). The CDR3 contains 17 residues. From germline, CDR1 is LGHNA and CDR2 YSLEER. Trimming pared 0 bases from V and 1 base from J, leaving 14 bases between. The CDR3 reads CASSQDRRDRGTDTQYF. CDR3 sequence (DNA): TGCGCCAGCAGCCAAGACCGGCGGGATCGGGGCACAGATACGCAGTATTTT.

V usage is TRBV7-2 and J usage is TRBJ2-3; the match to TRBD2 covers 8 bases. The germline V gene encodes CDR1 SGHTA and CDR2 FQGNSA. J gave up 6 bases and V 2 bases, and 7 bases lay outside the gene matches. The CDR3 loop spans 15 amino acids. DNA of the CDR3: TGTGCCAGCAGCTTAAACGGGGGGGCTACGGATACGCAGTATTTT. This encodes CASSLNGGATDTQYF.

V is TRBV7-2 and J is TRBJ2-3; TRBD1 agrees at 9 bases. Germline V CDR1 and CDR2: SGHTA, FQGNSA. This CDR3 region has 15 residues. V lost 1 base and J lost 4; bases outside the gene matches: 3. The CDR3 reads CASSLGGQGSDTQYF. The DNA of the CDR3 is TGTGCCAGCAGCTTAGGGGGACAGGGATCAGATACGCAGTATTTT.

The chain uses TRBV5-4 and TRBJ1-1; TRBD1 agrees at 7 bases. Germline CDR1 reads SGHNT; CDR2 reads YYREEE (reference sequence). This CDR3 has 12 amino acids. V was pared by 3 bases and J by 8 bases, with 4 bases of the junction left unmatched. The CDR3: CASSSGTEEAFF. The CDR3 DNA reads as TGTGCCAGCAGCTCAGGGACAGAAGAAGCTTTCTTT.

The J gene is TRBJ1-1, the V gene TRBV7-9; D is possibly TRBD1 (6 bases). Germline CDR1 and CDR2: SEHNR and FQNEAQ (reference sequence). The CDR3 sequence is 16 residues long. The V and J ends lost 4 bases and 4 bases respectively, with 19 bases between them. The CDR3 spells CASSYSPGAAVTEAFF. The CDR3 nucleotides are TGTGCCAGCAGCTACTCTCCAGGGGCCGCGGTCACTGAAGCTTTCTTT.

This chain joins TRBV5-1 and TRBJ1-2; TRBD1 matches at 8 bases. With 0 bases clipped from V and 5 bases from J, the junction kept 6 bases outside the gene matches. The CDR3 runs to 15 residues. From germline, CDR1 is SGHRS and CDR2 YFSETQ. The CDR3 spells CASSLVDRELYGYTF. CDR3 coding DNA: TGCGCCAGCAGCTTGGTGGACAGGGAGCTATATGGCTACACCTTC. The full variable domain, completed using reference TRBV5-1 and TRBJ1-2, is KAGVTQTPRYLIKTRGQQVTLSCSPISGHRSVSWYQQTPGQGLQFLFEYFSETQRNKGNFPGRFSGRQFSNSRSEMNVSTLELGDSALYLCASSLVDRELYGYTFGSGTRLTVV.

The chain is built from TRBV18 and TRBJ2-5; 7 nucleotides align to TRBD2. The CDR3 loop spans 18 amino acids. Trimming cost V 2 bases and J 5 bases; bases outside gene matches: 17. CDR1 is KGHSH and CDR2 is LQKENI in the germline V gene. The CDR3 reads CASSPISSRGSRGETQYF. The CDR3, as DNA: TGTGCCAGCTCACCAATATCCAGCCGCGGGAGCCGAGGGGAGACCCAGTACTTC.

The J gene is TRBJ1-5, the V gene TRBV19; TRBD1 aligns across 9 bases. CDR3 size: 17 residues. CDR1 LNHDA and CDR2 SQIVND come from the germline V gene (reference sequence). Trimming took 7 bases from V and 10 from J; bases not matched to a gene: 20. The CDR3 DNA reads TGTGCCAGTAAACTGGTTGAGGGACAGGGCCCTTCGAAACCCCAGCATTTT. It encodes CASKLVEGQGPSKPQHF.

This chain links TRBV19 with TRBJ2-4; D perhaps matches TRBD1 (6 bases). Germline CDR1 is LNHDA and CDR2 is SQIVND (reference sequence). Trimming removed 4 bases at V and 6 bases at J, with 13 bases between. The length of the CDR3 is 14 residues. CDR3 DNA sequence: TGTGCCAGTAGTACACAGGGAGTGGGAAACATTCAGTACTTC. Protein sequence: CASSTQGVGNIQYF.

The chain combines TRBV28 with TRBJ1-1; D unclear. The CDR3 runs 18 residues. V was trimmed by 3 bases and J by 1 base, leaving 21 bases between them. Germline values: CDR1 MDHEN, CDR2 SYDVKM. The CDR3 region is CASSFLRGTRFTNTEAFF. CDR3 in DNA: TGTGCCAGCAGTTTTCTCCGGGGTACCCGGTTCACGAACACTGAAGCTTTCTTT. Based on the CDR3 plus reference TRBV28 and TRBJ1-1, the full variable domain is DVKVTQSSRYLVKRTGEKVFLECVQDMDHENMFWYRQDPGLGLRLIYFSYDVKMKEKGDIPEGYSVSREKKERFSLILESASTNQTSMYLCASSFLRGTRFTNTEAFFGQGTRLTVV.

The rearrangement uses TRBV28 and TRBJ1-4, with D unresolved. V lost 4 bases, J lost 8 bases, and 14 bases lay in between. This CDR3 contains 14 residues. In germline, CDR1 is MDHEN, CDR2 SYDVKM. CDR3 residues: CASSSHVQSEKLFF. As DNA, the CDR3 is TGTGCCAGCAGTTCACACGTACAGAGCGAAAAACTGTTTTTT.

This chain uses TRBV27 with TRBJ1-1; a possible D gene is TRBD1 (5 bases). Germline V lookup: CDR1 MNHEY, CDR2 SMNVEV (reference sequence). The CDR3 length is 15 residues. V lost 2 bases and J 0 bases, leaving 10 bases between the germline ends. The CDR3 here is CASSLNTGLNTEAFF. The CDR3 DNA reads TGTGCCAGCAGTTTAAACACAGGATTGAACACTGAAGCTTTCTTT.

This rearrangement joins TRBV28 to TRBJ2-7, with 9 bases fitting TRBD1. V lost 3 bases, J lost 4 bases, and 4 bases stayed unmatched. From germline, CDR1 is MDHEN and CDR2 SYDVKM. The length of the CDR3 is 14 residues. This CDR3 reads CASSFGTGQYEQYF. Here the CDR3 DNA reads TGTGCCAGCAGTTTTGGGACAGGGCAGTACGAGCAGTACTTC.

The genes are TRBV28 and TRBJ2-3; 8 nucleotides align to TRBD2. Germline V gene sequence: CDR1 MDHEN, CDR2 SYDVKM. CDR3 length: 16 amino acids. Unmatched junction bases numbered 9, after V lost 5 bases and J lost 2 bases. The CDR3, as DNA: TGTGCCAGCAGTCTCGAGCGGGAGAGGTCCACAGATACGCAGTATTTT. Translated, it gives CASSLERERSTDTQYF. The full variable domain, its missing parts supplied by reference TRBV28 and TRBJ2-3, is DVKVTQSSRYLVKRTGEKVFLECVQDMDHENMFWYRQDPGLGLRLIYFSYDVKMKEKGDIPEGYSVSREKKERFSLILESASTNQTSMYLCASSLERERSTDTQYFGPGTRLTVL.

The CDR3 sequence: CASSPTGTSADTQYF. CDR3 sequence (DNA): TGTGCCAGCAGCCCGACCGGGACTAGCGCAGATACGCAGTATTTT. The genes are TRBV27 and TRBJ2-3; 10 nucleotides align to TRBD2. The CDR3 spans 15 residues. Germline CDR1 MNHEY, CDR2 SMNVEV (reference sequence). The junction had 7 bases not matched to a gene; V was cut back by 6 bases and J by 4 bases.

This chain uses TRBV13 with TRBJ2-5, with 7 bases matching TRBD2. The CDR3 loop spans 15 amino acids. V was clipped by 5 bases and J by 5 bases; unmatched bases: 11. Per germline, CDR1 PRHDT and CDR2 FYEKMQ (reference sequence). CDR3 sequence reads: CASSRRAGARETQYF. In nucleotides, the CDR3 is TGTGCCAGCAGCCGTCGGGCGGGAGCACGGGAGACCCAGTACTTC. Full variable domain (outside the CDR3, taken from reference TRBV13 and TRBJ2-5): AAGVIQSPRHLIKEKRETATLKCYPIPRHDTVYWYQQGPGQDPQFLISFYEKMQSDKGSIPDRFSAQQFSDYHSELNMSSLELGDSALYFCASSRRAGARETQYFGPGTRLLVL.

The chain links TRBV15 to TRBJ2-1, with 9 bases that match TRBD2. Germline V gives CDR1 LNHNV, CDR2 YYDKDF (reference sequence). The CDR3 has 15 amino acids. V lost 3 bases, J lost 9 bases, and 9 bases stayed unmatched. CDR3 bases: TGTGCCACCAGCAGGTCCCCGGGACTAGCACTTGAGCAGTTCTTC. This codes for CATSRSPGLALEQFF.

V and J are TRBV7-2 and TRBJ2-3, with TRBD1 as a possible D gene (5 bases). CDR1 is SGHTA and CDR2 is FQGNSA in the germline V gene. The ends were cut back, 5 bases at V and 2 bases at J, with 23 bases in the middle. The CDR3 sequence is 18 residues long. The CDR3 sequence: CASSPHAGRAGATDTQYF. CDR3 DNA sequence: TGTGCCAGCAGCCCCCATGCAGGCAGGGCAGGAGCCACAGATACGCAGTATTTT.

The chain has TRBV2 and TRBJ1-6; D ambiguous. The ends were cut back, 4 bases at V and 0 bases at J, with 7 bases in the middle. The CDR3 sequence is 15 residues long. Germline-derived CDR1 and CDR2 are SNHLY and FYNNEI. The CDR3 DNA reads TGTGCCAGCAGTGCGGTTAGCTCCTATAATTCACCCCTCCACTTT. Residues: CASSAVSSYNSPLHF.

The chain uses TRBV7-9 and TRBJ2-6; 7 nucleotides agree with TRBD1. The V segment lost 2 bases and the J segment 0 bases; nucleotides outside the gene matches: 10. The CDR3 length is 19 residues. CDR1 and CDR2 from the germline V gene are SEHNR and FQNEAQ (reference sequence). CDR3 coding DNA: TGTGCCAGCAGCTTACGTGGCACAGGGGAATACTCTGGGGCCAACGTCCTGACTTTC. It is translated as CASSLRGTGEYSGANVLTF.

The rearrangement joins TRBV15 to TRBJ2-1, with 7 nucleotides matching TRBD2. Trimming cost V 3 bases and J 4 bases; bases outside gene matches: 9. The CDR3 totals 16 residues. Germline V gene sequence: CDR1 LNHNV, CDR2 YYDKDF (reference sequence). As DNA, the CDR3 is TGTGCCACCAGCAGGGGTCCTAGCGGTGTATACAATGAGCAGTTCTTC. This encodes CATSRGPSGVYNEQFF.

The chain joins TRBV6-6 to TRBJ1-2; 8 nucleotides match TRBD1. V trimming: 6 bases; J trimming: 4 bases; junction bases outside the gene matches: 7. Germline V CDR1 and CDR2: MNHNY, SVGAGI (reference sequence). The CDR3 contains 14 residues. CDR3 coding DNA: TGTGCCAGCAGATTAAAACAGGGGGTCTATGGCTACACCTTC. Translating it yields CASRLKQGVYGYTF.

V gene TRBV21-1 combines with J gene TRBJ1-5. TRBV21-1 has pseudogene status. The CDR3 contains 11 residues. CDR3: CASSTDQPQHF. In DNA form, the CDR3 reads TGTGCCAGCAGCACCGATCAGCCCCAGCATTTT.

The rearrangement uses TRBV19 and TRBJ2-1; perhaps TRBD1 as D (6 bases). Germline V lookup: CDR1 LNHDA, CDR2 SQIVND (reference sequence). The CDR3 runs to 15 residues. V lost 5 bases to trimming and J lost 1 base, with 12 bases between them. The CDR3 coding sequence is TGTGCCAGTAGTGAGACAGGCCAGTCCTACAATGAGCAGTTCTTC. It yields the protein CASSETGQSYNEQFF.